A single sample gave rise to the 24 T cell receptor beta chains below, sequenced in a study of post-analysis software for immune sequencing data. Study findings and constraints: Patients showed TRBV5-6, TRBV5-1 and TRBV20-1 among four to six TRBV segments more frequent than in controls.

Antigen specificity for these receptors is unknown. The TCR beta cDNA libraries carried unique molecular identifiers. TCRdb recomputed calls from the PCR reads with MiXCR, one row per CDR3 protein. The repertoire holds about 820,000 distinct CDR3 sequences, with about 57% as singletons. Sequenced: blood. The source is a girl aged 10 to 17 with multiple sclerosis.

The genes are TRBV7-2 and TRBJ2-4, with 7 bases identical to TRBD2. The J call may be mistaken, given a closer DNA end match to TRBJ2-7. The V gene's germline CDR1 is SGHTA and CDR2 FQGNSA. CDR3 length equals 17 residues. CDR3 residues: CASSLVPAGPAVREQYF. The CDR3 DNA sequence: TGTGCCAGCAGCTTAGTCCCAGCGGGACCCGCGGTGCGCGAGCAGTACTTC.

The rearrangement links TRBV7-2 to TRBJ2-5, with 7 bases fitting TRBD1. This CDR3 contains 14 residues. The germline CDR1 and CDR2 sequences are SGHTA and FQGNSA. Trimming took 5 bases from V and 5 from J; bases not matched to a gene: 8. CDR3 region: CASSAKTGWETQYF. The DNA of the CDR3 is TGTGCCAGCAGCGCAAAGACAGGGTGGGAGACCCAGTACTTC.

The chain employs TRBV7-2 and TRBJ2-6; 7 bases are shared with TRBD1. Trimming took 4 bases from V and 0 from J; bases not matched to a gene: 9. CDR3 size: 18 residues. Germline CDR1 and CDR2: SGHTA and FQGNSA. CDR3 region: CASSYQITGASGANVLTF. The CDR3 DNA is TGTGCCAGCAGCTACCAAATCACAGGGGCCTCTGGGGCCAACGTCCTGACTTTC.

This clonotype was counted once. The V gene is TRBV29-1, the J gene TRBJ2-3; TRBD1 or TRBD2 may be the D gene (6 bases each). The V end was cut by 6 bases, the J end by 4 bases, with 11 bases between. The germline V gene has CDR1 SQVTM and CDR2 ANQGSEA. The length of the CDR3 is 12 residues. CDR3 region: CSVGGVADTQYF. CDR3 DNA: TGCAGCGTCGGGGGCGTAGCAGATACGCAGTATTTT.

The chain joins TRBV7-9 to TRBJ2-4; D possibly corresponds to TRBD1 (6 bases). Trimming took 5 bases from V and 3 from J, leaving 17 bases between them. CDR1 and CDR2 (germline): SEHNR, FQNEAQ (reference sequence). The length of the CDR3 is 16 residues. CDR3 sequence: CASSVTGPEDKNIQYF. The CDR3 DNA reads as TGTGCCAGCAGCGTAACAGGGCCTGAGGACAAAAACATTCAGTACTTC.

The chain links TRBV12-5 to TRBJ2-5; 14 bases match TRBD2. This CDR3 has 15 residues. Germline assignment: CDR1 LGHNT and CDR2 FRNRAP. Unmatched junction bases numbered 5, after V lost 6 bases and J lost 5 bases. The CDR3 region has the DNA TGTGCTAGTGGAAAATGGACTAGCGGGAGGGAGACCCAGTACTTC. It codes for CASGKWTSGRETQYF.

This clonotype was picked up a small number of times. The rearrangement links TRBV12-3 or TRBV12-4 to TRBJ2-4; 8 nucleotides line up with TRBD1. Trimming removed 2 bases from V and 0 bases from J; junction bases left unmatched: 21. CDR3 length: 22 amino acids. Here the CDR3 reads CASSLLHRDRTSKALAKNIQYF. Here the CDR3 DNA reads TGTGCCAGCAGTTTACTGCACCGGGACAGGACTTCTAAAGCTCTAGCCAAAAACATTCAGTACTTC.

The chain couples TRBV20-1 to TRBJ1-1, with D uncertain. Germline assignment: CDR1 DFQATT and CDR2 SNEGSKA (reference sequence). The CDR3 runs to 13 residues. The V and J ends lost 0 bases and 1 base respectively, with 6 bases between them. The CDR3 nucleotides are TGCAGTGCTAGAGACACCCGGAACACTGAAGCTTTCTTT. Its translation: CSARDTRNTEAFF.

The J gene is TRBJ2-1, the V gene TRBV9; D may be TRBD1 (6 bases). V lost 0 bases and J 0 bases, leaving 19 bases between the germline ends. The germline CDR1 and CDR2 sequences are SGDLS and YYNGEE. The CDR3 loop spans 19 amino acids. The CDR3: CASSVAARWGRISYNEQFF. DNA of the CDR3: TGTGCCAGCAGCGTAGCCGCCCGGTGGGGGCGAATCTCCTACAATGAGCAGTTCTTC.

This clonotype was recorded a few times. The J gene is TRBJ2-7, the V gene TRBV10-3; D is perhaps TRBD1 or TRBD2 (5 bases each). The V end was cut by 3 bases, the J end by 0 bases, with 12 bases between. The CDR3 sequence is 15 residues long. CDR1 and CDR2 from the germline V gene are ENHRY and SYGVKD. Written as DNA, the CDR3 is TGTGCCATCAGTGAAGTGGTGGGGACCTCCTACGAGCAGTACTTC. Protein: CAISEVVGTSYEQYF.

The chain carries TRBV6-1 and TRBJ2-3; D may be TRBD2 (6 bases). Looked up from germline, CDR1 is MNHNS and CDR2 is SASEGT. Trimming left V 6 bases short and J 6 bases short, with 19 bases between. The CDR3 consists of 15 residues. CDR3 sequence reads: CASRSLARSLDTQYF. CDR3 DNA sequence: TGTGCCAGCAGGTCACTAGCACGGTCGTTGGATACGCAGTATTTT.

The CDR3 DNA is TGTGCCAGCAGCTTACTGCCGGCAGCGAGCTCCTACGAGCAGTACTTC. It translates to CASSLLPAASSYEQYF. The chain uses TRBV7-3 and TRBJ2-7; D unclear. This CDR3 comprises 16 residues. CDR1 is SGHTA and CDR2 is FQGTGA in the germline V gene. The V and J ends lost 2 bases and 0 bases respectively, with 14 bases between them.

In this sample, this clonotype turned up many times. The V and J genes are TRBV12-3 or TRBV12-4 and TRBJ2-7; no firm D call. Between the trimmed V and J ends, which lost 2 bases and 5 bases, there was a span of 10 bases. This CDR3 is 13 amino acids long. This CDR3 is CASSLTRRDEQYF. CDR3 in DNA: TGTGCCAGCAGTTTAACTCGACGGGACGAGCAGTACTTC.

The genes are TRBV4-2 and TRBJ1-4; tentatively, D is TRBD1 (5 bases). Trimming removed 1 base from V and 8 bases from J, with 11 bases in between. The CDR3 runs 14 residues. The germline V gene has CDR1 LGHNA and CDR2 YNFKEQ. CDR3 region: CASSQVQGAEKLFF. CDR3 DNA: TGTGCCAGCAGCCAAGTTCAGGGTGCCGAAAAACTGTTTTTT.

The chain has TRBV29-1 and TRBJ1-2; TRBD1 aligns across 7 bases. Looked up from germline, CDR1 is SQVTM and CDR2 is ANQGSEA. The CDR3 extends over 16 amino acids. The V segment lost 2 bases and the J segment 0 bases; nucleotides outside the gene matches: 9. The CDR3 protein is CSVENTGTDSNYGYTF. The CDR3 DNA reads TGCAGCGTTGAAAATACTGGGACAGACTCTAACTATGGCTACACCTTC.

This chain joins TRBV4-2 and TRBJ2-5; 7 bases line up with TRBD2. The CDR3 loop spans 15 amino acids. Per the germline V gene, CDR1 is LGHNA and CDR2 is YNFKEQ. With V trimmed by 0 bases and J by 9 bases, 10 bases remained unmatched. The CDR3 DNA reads TGTGCCAGCAGCCAAGATTTGGGGGGGGTGGAGGCCCAGTACTTC. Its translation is CASSQDLGGVEAQYF.

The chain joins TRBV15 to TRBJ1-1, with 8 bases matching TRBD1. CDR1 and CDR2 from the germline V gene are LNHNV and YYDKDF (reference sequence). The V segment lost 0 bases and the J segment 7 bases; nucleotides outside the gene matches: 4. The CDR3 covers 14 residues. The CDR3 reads CATSRDRGQSEAFF. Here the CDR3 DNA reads TGTGCCACCAGCAGAGACAGGGGGCAAAGTGAAGCTTTCTTT.

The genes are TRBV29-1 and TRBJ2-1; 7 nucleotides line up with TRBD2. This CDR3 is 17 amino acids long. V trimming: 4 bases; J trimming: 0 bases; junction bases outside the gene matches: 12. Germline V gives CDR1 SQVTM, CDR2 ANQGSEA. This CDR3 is CSVVRRWEGTSYNEQFF. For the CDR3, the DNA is TGCAGCGTTGTACGAAGGTGGGAGGGGACCTCCTACAATGAGCAGTTCTTC.

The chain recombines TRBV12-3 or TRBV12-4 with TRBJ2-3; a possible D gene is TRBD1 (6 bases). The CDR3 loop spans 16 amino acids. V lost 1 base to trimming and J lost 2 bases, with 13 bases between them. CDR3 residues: CASSLGGTTHTDTQYF. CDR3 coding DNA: TGTGCCAGCAGTTTAGGGGGGACAACACACACAGATACGCAGTATTTT.

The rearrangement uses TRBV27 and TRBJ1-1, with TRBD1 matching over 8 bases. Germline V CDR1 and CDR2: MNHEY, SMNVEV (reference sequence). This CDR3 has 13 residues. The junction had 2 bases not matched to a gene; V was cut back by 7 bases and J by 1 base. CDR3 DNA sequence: TGTGCCAGCAAGGACAGGGCGAACACTGAAGCTTTCTTT. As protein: CASKDRANTEAFF.

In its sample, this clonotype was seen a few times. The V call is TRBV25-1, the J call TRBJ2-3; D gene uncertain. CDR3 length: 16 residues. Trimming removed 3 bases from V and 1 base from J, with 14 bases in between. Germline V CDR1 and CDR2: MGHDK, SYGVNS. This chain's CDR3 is CASSEFPEGRTDTQYF. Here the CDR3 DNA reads TGTGCCAGCAGTGAGTTCCCTGAAGGCCGCACAGATACGCAGTATTTT. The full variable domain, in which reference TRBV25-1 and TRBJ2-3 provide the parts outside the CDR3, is EADIYQTPRYLVIGTGKKITLECSQTMGHDKMYWYQQDPGMELHLIHYSYGVNSTEKGDLSSESTVSRIRTEHFPLTLESARPSHTSQYLCASSEFPEGRTDTQYFGPGTRLTVL.

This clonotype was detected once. CDR3 DNA sequence: TGCGCCAGCACTCAAGGACAGATCTACAATGAGCAGTTCTTC. It codes for CASTQGQIYNEQFF. This sequence joins TRBV5-1 and TRBJ2-1; weak D call: TRBD1 (6 bases). CDR1 and CDR2 (germline): SGHRS, YFSETQ. CDR3 length: 14 residues. Trimming removed 6 bases at V and 3 bases at J, with 13 bases between.

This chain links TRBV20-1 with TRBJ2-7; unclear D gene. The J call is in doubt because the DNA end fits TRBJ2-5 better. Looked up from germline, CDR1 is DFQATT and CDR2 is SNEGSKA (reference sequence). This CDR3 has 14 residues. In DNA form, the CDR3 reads TGCAGTGCTAGAGATTTAACGGAACTTGAGACCCAGTACTTC. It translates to CSARDLTELETQYF.

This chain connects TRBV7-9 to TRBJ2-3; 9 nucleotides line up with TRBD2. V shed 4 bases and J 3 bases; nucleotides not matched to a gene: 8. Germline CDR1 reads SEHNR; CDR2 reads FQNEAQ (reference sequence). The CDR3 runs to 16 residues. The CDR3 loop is CASSSPLSGGTDTQYF. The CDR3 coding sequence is TGTGCCAGCAGCTCCCCGCTAAGCGGGGGGACAGATACGCAGTATTTT.